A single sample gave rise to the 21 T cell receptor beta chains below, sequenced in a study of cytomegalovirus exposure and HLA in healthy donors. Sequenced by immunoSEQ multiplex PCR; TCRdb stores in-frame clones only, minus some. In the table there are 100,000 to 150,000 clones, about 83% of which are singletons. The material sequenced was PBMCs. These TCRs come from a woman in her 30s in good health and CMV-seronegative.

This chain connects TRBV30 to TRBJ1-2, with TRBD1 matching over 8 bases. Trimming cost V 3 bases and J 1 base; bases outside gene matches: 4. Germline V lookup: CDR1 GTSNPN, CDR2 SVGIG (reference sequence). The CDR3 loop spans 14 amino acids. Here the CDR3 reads CAWSPTGVNYGYTF. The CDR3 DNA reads TGTGCCTGGAGCCCGACAGGGGTTAACTATGGCTACACCTTC.

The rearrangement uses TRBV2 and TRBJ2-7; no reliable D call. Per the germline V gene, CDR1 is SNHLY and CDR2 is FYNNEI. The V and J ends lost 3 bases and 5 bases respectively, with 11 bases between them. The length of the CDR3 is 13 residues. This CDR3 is CASSEGLLDEQYF. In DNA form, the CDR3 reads TGTGCCAGCAGTGAGGGCCTCCTTGACGAGCAGTACTTC.

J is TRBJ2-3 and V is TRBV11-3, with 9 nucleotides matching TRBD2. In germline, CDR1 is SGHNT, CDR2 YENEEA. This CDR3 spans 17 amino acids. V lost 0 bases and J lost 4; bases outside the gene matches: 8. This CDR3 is CASSLEWAGGPSDTQYF. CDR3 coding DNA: TGTGCCAGCAGCTTAGAGTGGGCGGGGGGGCCATCAGATACGCAGTATTTT.

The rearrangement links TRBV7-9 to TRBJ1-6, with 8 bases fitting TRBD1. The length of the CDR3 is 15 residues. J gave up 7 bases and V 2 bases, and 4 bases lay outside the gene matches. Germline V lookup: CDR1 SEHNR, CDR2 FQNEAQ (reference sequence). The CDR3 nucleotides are TGTGCCAGCAGCTTATTACAGGGGGGAAATTCACCCCTCCACTTT. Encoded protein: CASSLLQGGNSPLHF.

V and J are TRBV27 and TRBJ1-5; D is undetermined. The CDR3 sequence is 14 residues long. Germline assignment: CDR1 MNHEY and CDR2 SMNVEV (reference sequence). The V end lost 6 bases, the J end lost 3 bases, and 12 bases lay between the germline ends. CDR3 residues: CASSKLGANQPQHF. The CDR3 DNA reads TGTGCCAGCAGCAAGTTGGGAGCCAATCAGCCCCAGCATTTT.

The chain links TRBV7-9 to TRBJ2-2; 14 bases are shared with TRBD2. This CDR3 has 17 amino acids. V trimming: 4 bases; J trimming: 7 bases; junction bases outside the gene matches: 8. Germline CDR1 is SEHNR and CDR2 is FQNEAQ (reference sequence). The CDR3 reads CASSSGLAGVSFGELFF. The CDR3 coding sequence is TGTGCCAGCAGCTCGGGACTAGCGGGGGTCTCCTTCGGGGAGCTGTTTTTT.

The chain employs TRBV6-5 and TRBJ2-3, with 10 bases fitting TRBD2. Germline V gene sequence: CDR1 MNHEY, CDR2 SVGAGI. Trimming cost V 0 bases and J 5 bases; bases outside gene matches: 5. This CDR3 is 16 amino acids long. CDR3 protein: CASSYSGAGGKDTQYF. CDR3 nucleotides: TGTGCCAGCAGTTACTCAGGAGCGGGGGGGAAAGATACGCAGTATTTT.

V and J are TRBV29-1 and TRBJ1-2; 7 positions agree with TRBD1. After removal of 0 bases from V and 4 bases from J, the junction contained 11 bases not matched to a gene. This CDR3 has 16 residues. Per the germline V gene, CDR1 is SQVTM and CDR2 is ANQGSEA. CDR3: CSVEERRQGGGYGYTF. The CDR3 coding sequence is TGCAGCGTTGAAGAAAGGAGGCAGGGGGGAGGCTATGGCTACACCTTC.

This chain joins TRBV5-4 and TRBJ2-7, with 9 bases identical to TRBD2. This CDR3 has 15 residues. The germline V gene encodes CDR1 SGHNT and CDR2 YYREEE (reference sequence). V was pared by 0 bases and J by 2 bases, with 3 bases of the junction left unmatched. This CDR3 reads CASSLDGGGAYEQYF. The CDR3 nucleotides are TGTGCCAGCAGCTTGGACGGCGGGGGGGCCTACGAGCAGTACTTC.

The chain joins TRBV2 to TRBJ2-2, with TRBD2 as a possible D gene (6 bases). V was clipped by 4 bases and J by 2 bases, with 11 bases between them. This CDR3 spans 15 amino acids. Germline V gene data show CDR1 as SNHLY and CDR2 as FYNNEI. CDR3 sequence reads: CASSGGTRNTGELFF. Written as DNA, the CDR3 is TGTGCCAGCAGTGGAGGGACTCGAAACACCGGGGAGCTGTTTTTT.

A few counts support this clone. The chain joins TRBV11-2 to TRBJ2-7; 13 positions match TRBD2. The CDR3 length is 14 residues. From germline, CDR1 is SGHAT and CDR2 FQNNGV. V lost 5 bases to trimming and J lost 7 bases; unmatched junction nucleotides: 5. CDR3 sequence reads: CASSPRTSGGEQYF. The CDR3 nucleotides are TGTGCCAGCAGCCCTCGGACTAGCGGGGGAGAGCAGTACTTC.

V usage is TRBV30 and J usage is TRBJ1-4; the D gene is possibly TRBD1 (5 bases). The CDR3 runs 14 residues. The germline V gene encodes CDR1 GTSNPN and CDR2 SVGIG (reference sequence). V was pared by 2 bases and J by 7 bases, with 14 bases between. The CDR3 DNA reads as TGTGCCTGGAGTATTGGACACGTCGCTGAAAAACTGTTTTTT. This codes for CAWSIGHVAEKLFF.

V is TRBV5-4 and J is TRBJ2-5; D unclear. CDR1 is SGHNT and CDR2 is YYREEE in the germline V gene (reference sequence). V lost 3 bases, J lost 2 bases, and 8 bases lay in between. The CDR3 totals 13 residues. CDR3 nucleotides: TGTGCCAGCAGCTCCCCTTTGCAAGAGACCCAGTACTTC. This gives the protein CASSSPLQETQYF.

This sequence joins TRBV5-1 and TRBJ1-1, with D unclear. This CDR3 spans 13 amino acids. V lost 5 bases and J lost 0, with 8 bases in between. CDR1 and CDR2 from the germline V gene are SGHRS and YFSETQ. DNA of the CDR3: TGCGCCAGCAGGACCGACTTGAACACTGAAGCTTTCTTT. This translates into CASRTDLNTEAFF.

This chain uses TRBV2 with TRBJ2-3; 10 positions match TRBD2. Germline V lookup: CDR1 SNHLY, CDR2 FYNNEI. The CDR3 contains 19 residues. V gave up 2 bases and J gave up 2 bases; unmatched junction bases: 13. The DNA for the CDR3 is TGTGCCAGCAGTGAAAAGCCCCGTCTCAGCGGGGGGGTCACAGATACGCAGTATTTT. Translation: CASSEKPRLSGGVTDTQYF.

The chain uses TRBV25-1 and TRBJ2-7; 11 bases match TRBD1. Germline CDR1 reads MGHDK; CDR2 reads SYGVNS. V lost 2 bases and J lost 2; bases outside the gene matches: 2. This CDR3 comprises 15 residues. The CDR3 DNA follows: TGTGCCAGCAGTGAAGAGGGACAGGGGGCCTACGAGCAGTACTTC. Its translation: CASSEEGQGAYEQYF.

CDR3 coding DNA: TGTGCCAGCAGCTTAGTACAGGGCGCAGATACGCAGTATTTT. It is translated as CASSLVQGADTQYF. The chain couples TRBV11-2 to TRBJ2-3; TRBD1 is a possible D gene (6 bases). Looked up from germline, CDR1 is SGHAT and CDR2 is FQNNGV. The length of the CDR3 is 14 residues. V lost 1 base and J 4 bases, leaving 9 bases between the germline ends.

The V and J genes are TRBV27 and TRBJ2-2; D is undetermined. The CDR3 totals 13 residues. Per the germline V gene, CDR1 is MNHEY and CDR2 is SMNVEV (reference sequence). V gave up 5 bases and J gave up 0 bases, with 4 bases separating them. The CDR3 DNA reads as TGTGCCAGCAGTCTCGCGAACACCGGGGAGCTGTTTTTT. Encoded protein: CASSLANTGELFF.

The CDR3 nucleotides read TGTGCCAGCAGCCTTGCGGGACCCCGGAACACTGAAGCTTTCTTT. It codes for CASSLAGPRNTEAFF. This rearrangement joins TRBV7-9 to TRBJ1-1; TRBD1 might be the D (5 bases). Between the trimmed V and J ends, which lost 5 bases and 1 base, there was a span of 14 bases. The CDR3 is made up of 15 amino acids. The germline V gene encodes CDR1 SEHNR and CDR2 FQNEAQ (reference sequence).

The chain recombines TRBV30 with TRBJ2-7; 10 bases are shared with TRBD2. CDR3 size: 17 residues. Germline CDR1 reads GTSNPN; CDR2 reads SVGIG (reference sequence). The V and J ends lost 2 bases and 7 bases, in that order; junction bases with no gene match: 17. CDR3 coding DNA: TGTGCCTGGAGTTCGTATAGGGTAGCGGGGGGAACCGTGGAGCAGTACTTC. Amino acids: CAWSSYRVAGGTVEQYF.

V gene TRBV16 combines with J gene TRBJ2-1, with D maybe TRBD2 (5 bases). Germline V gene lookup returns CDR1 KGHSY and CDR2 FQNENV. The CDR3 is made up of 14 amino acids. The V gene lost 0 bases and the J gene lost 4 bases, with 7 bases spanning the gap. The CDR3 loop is CASSQSRGYNEQFF. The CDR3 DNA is TGTGCCAGCAGCCAATCAAGAGGGTACAATGAGCAGTTCTTC. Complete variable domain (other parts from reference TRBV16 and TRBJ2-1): GEEVAQTPKHLVRGEGQKAKLYCAPIKGHSYVFWYQQVLKNEFKFLISFQNENVFDETGMPKERFSAKCLPNSPCSLEIQATKLEDSAVYFCASSQSRGYNEQFFGPGTRLTVL.